The text below deals with one T cell receptor (beta chain). Its target is not known. cDNA encoding TCR beta was synthesized via 5'RACE template switching incorporating UMIs. TCRdb re-analyzed the 5' RACE reads; it lists each CDR3 protein once, without DNA. The sample data list about 400,000 distinct CDR3 sequences. These data belong to a study of T cells expressing NK-cell markers. Looking at the study overall: Just one sequenced donor of eight was HCMV-seronegative, while seven were seropositive. Overall study findings and caveats: In a handful of donors, dominant CD3+CD56+NKG2C+ clones formed about 1.0-7.0% of CD8+ cells.

The CDR3 has 16 residues. This sequence originates from a woman aged 45-65 years in good health. This sequence joins TRBV12-3 or TRBV12-4 and TRBJ2-1; TCRdb gives TRBD1 as the D gene, but with no DNA this cannot be confirmed. The source material was blood T cells: a sorted CD56 or NKG2C T cell subset, CD4+ or CD8+ T cells, or bulk PBMC T cells (not recorded which). The chain's CDR3 is CASSGMGVIRVNEQFF.